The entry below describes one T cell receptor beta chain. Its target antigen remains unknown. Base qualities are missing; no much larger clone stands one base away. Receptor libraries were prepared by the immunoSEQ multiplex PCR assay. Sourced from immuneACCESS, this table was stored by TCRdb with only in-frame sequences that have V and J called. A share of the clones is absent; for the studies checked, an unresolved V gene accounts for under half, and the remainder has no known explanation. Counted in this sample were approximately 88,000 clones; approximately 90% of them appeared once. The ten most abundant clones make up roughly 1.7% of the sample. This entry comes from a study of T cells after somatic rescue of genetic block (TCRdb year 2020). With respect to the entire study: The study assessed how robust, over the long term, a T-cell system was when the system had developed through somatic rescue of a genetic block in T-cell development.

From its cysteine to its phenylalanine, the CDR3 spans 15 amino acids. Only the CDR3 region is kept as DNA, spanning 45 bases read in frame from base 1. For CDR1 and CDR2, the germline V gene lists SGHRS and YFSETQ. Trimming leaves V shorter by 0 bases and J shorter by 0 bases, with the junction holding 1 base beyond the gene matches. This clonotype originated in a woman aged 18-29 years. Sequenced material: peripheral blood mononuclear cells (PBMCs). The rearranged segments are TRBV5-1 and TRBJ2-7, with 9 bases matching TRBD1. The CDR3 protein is CASSLVTGGSYEQYF. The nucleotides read TGCGCCAGCAGCTTGGTGACAGGGGGCTCCTACGAGCAGTACTTC.